A single sample gave rise to the 13 T cell receptor beta chains below, sequenced in a study of T cells in Graves' hyperthyroidism and ophthalmopathy. Authors of the study amplified TCR beta CDR3 regions from RNA transcripts. HTBI primers drove first-round RT-PCR of the TCR CDR3. TCRdb redid the calling of the multiplex PCR reads with MiXCR, one entry per CDR3 protein. The top ten hold 11% of the sample, which has over 300,000 distinct CDR3 sequences, 11% to 15% seen once. Sequencing used blood. All receptors come from a woman aged 55-69 years with Graves' hyperthyroidism.

This clonotype was recorded at least ten times. This chain links TRBV12-5 with TRBJ1-1, with D hard to call. Germline CDR1 LGHNT, CDR2 FRNRAP. Deletions cut 5 bases from V and 7 bases from J, with 11 bases between. This CDR3 spans 12 amino acids. CDR3 DNA sequence: TGTGCTAGTGGTCCAGAATACGGTGAAGCTTTCTTT. This gives the protein CASGPEYGEAFF.

This clonotype was counted ten times or more. The rearrangement uses TRBV19 and TRBJ2-3; 8 bases are a match to TRBD1. Per the germline V gene, CDR1 is LNHDA and CDR2 is SQIVND (reference sequence). CDR3 size: 13 residues. The V gene end was trimmed by 4 bases and the J gene end by 4 bases; junction bases not matched to a gene: 1. As DNA, the CDR3 is TGTGCCAGTAGTAGCAGGGGGCCAGATACGCAGTATTTT. It translates to CASSSRGPDTQYF.

This clonotype came up many times. The CDR3 DNA sequence: TGTGCCAGCAGTTCGCCCTCCGACAGCACAGATACGCAGTATTTT. It specifies CASSSPSDSTDTQYF. This chain uses TRBV28 with TRBJ2-3; D call uncertain. V dropped 4 bases and J dropped 0 bases, with 11 bases sitting between them. Germline CDR1 reads MDHEN; CDR2 reads SYDVKM. The CDR3 sequence is 15 residues long.

This clonotype was counted ten times or more. The rearrangement joins TRBV4-1 to TRBJ2-5; unclear D gene. Per the germline V gene, CDR1 is MGHRA and CDR2 is YSYEKL. The CDR3 length is 14 residues. The V gene lost 5 bases and the J gene lost 5 bases, with 15 bases spanning the gap. The CDR3 reads CASSSGPLGETQYF. In DNA form, the CDR3 reads TGCGCCAGCAGCTCAGGCCCACTGGGGGAGACCCAGTACTTC.

The J gene is TRBJ2-1, the V gene TRBV29-1, with 8 bases aligning to TRBD1. The J segment lost 0 bases and the V segment lost 6 bases, leaving 10 bases of the junction unmatched. This CDR3 is 16 amino acids long. Germline V gives CDR1 SQVTM, CDR2 ANQGSEA. The CDR3 reads CSVLDRARYSYNEQFF. The CDR3, as DNA: TGCAGCGTCCTGGACAGGGCCCGATACTCCTACAATGAGCAGTTCTTC.

Only a few counts were recorded for this clonotype. The V call is TRBV29-1, the J call TRBJ1-5; 7 nucleotides agree with TRBD1. V gave up 7 bases and J gave up 1 base; unmatched junction bases: 4. Germline V gene sequence: CDR1 SQVTM, CDR2 ANQGSEA. CDR3 size: 13 residues. The CDR3 here is CSDQGESNQPQHF. The CDR3 nucleotides read TGCAGCGACCAGGGGGAAAGCAATCAGCCCCAGCATTTT.

This clonotype was recorded many times. The chain uses TRBV20-1 and TRBJ1-1; D unresolved. The germline V gene encodes CDR1 DFQATT and CDR2 SNEGSKA (reference sequence). The CDR3 is 13 amino acids. Trimming stripped 0 bases from V and 5 bases from J, with 10 bases between. CDR3 residues: CSARDTRRTEAFF. The CDR3 region has the DNA TGCAGTGCTAGAGACACCCGGCGGACTGAAGCTTTCTTT.

The sample holds many counts of this clonotype. This chain connects TRBV3-1 to TRBJ2-1; D not certain. Germline CDR1 reads LGHDT; CDR2 reads YNNKEL (reference sequence). The CDR3 extends over 14 amino acids. Trimming left V 1 base short and J 8 bases short, with 12 bases between. The chain's CDR3 is CASSQVPGQDEQFF. The CDR3 nucleotides are TGTGCCAGCAGCCAAGTCCCGGGCCAGGATGAGCAGTTCTTC.

This clonotype has a handful of counts. This rearrangement joins TRBV28 to TRBJ2-5; TRBD1 agrees at 9 bases. J was trimmed by 5 bases and V by 1 base; bases with no gene match: 5. CDR3 length equals 15 residues. CDR1 MDHEN and CDR2 SYDVKM come from the germline V gene. CDR3 sequence: CASSLFGQGRETQYF. The CDR3 coding sequence is TGTGCCAGCAGTTTATTTGGACAGGGGAGGGAGACCCAGTACTTC.

The chain uses TRBV11-2 and TRBJ2-1, with 16 bases fitting TRBD2. The CDR3 is 20 amino acids. Trimming took 5 bases from V and 8 from J; bases not matched to a gene: 18. Germline V gene data show CDR1 as SGHAT and CDR2 as FQNNGV. The CDR3 here is CASSTPAGTSGRAAGYEQFF. Here the CDR3 DNA reads TGTGCCAGCAGCACACCGGCCGGGACTAGCGGGAGGGCCGCGGGGTATGAGCAGTTCTTC.

There are a few counts of this clonotype. The chain uses TRBV10-2 and TRBJ2-1; D may be TRBD1 or TRBD2 (6 bases each). CDR1 WSHSY and CDR2 SAAADI come from the germline V gene. The V gene lost 8 bases and the J gene lost 13 bases, with 15 bases spanning the gap. The CDR3 is made up of 11 amino acids. CDR3 bases: TGCGCCAGCGGAAGGGGGACTTTACAGTTCTTC. Translated: CASGRGTLQFF.

This clonotype was found a few times. The chain is built from TRBV10-3 and TRBJ2-1; D ambiguous. Germline assignment: CDR1 ENHRY and CDR2 SYGVKD. V shed 6 bases and J shed 5 bases, with 11 bases lying between them. CDR3 length: 13 amino acids. The CDR3 sequence: CAIREDMNNEQFF. The CDR3 DNA reads TGTGCCATCAGGGAAGACATGAACAATGAGCAGTTCTTC.

In its sample, this clonotype was seen many times. The gene calls are TRBV5-1 and TRBJ1-6, with 8 bases matching TRBD1. CDR3 length equals 13 residues. Trimming cost V 2 bases and J 9 bases; bases outside gene matches: 1. Germline V CDR1 and CDR2: SGHRS, YFSETQ. The chain's CDR3 is CASSFDRGSPLHF. DNA for the CDR3: TGCGCCAGCAGCTTCGACAGGGGTTCACCCCTCCACTTT.